This TCR beta chain came from a study of cytomegalovirus exposure and HLA in healthy donors. General study points: Most observed TCR sequences were rare, whereas some public TCRs were detected in many donors. High specificity and sensitivity for cytomegalovirus status were reported for the classifier.

Assay used: immunoSEQ multiplex PCR; TCRdb lists only in-frame clones, some missing. The data contain about 240,000 clones, approximately 90% of them singletons. Trimming shortened V by 2 bases and J by 5 bases, and 5 bases separated the two germline ends. The CDR3 is 12 amino acids. Germline V lookup: CDR1 SGHNT, CDR2 YYREEE (reference sequence). A note on this clone: Its antigen is currently unknown.

The sequence derives from a man aged 18 to 35 in good health and CMV-seronegative. V is TRBV5-4 and J is TRBJ1-5; D call uncertain. The specimen sequenced was PBMCs. In nucleotides, the CDR3 is TGTGCCAGCAGCTTCTATGATCAGCCCCAGCATTTT. It encodes CASSFYDQPQHF.